These T cell receptor beta chains were read from a single sample in a study of Graves' ophthalmopathy and Graves' hyperthyroidism. TCRdb reprocessed the multiplex PCR reads via MiXCR and lists one record per CDR3 protein. The repertoire holds 660,000 or so distinct CDR3 sequences, with 35% to 45% as singletons. Sequencing was done on a sample of peripheral blood. These TCRs come from an adult man with Graves' ophthalmopathy. Each CDR3 is given with its conserved first and last residue. D genes are given only for firm matches. Expanded clones are given a class, and other clones once, few, many or no size at all.

cdr3_nt cdr3_aa d_call j_call v_call clone_size
TGCGCCAGCAGCTTGGAGTATGGAACGGAGACCCAGTACTTC CASSLEYGTETQYF - TRBJ2-5 TRBV5-1 many
TGTGCCAGCAGCCGAACAAAGGGTGAGACCCAGTACTTC CASSRTKGETQYF - TRBJ2-5 TRBV14 many
TGCAGTGCCGACGCCTCCGCTTGGGAGACCCAGTACTTC CSADASAWETQYF - TRBJ2-5 TRBV20-1 many
TGTGCCAGTAGGGACAGTGACAATCAGCCCCAGCATTTT CASRDSDNQPQHF - TRBJ1-5 TRBV19 many
TGTGCTAGTGGTTTGGTACTTTTCCGAGACAGGAAAGAGACCCAGTACTTC CASGLVLFRDRKETQYF - TRBJ2-5 TRBV12-5 few
TGTGCCACCCAAATAACCGGGACAGGGAACACTGAAGCTTTCTTT CATQITGTGNTEAFF TRBD1 TRBJ1-1 TRBV24-1 -
TGTGCCAGCAGCCCCGACGGGACAAACGGCTACACCTTC CASSPDGTNGYTF - TRBJ1-2 TRBV7-3 -
TGCGCCAGCAGCTCCGGACAGGCCGCAGATACGCAGTATTTT CASSSGQAADTQYF TRBD1 TRBJ2-3 TRBV5-1 few
TGTGCCAGTAGTATCCCGAGCGGGTACGAGCAGTACTTC CASSIPSGYEQYF - TRBJ2-7 TRBV19 few
TGCGCCAGCAGCGACGGGACGGGGGGCTTGAATGGCTACACCTTC CASSDGTGGLNGYTF - TRBJ1-2 TRBV5-1 -
TGTGCCAGCAGTCCGGGACAGGCATGGGAGACCCAGTACTTC CASSPGQAWETQYF TRBD1 TRBJ2-5 TRBV12-5 -
TGTGCCAGCAGAAGACAGTCTAATTCACCCCTCCACTTT CASRRQSNSPLHF - TRBJ1-6 TRBV12-3/TRBV12-4 many
TGTGCCAGCAGTGAACGACAGAGGAACACCGGGGAGCTGTTTTTT CASSERQRNTGELFF - TRBJ2-2 TRBV2 -
TGTGCCAGCAGTGGGGGTAGCTCCTACGAGCAGTACTTC CASSGGSSYEQYF - TRBJ2-7 TRBV2 many
TGTGCCAGCAGTCAAGCTAGCGGGGACACCGGGGAGCTGTTTTTT CASSQASGDTGELFF TRBD2 TRBJ2-2 TRBV7-9 -
TGTGCCAGCAGCCAAGGGGAACTAGGAAACTATGGCTACACCTTC CASSQGELGNYGYTF - TRBJ1-2 TRBV2 -
TGTGCCAGCAGTGAGGCTAGCGGGGGGGCCAAAGAGACCCAGTACTTC CASSEASGGAKETQYF TRBD2 TRBJ2-5 TRBV2 once
TGTGCCAGCGCTAAGTCGGCGGTCACTGAAGCTTTCTTT CASAKSAVTEAFF - TRBJ1-1 TRBV7-6 -
TGTGCCATCAGTGAGCCATCACCGGGACAGGGGAGGAACACTGAAGCTTTCTTT CAISEPSPGQGRNTEAFF TRBD1 TRBJ1-1 TRBV10-3 many
TGCGCCAGCACACAGGGGGGCGCGGCTGAAGCTTTCTTT CASTQGGAAEAFF TRBD1 TRBJ1-1 TRBV5-1 once
TGTGCCAGCAGTGAAGCCCCGGACAGGGCCTACGAGCAGTACTTC CASSEAPDRAYEQYF TRBD1 TRBJ2-7 TRBV6-6 few
TGTGCCAGCAGGGGGACTAGCGGGTGGCAAGAGACCCAGTACTTC CASRGTSGWQETQYF TRBD2 TRBJ2-5 TRBV2 many
TGCGCCAGCAGCACGGAGGGGCTAGCGGGACAAGCCTACGAGCAGTACTTC CASSTEGLAGQAYEQYF TRBD2 TRBJ2-7 TRBV5-1 -